This TCR beta chain was found in a study of breast tumors, draining lymph nodes, adjacent tissues. This clonotype was recorded at least ten times. Antigen specificity is unknown. Study results and limitations: Compared with basal-like, luminal-like tumors shared significantly more repertoire with nontumor tissue. Data only fit, rather than demonstrated, lymph node origin of most tumor T cells. The data were judged consistent with most tumor T cells coming from lymph node and expanding in tumor. Tumor TCR diversity was below lymph nodes but above nontumor tissue.

Breast cancer patients provided tissue from their axillary draining lymph nodes. From the multiplex PCR reads, TCRdb called clonotypes with MiXCR, one entry per CDR3 protein. Among approximately 200,000 distinct CDR3 sequences, roughly 31% were seen once, and the ten largest hold 4.3%. V was shortened by 6 bases and J by 4 bases, with 16 bases between the two germline ends. The CDR3 consists of 15 residues. CDR1 and CDR2 from the germline V gene are DFQATT and SNEGSKA (reference sequence). This TCR was sampled from a female donor with breast cancer. Some clones in this sample may be carry-over from other donors' samples. The V and J genes are TRBV20-1 and TRBJ2-6; D is perhaps TRBD1 or TRBD2 (5 bases each). Sequenced: axillary lymph node tissue. CDR3 coding DNA: TGCAGTGCCTTCCGAATCGGGGCGGGGGCCAACGTCCTGACTTTC. This gives the protein CSAFRIGAGANVLTF.